Included here is one TCR beta chain sequence, with context. Antigen: not known. This specimen belongs to a study of cytomegalovirus exposure and HLA in healthy donors. Study-level results: Serostatus for CMV was the only available immune exposure information. Some public TCRs appeared in many individuals, while most sequences were rare. As a later analysis showed, a missense DCLRE1C variant was linked to trimming of TCR beta V- and J-genes. Roughly even sequencing depth across donors was the assumption behind the presence/absence analyses.

Both 60 Vbeta primers and 13 Jbeta primers went into the PCR. Libraries were prepared by immunoSEQ multiplex PCR; TCRdb keeps only in-frame clonotypes and omits some of them. The data show about 130,000 clones, about 73% seen once. V lost 3 bases and J lost 5; bases outside the gene matches: 7. The length of the CDR3 is 15 residues. Germline CDR1 and CDR2: MGHRA and YSYEKL. The sample consisted of PBMCs. This receptor was identified in a woman aged 50 to 60 in good health and CMV-seropositive. The chain has TRBV4-1 and TRBJ2-5; TRBD1 matches 9 bases. The DNA for the CDR3 is TGCGCCAGCAGCCAGGCCGGGACAGGGTCGGAGACCCAGTACTTC. Translation: CASSQAGTGSETQYF.